This TCR beta chain is from a study of blood T cell repertoires in COVID-19. The CDR3 extends over 14 amino acids. V was trimmed by 0 bases and J by 3 bases, leaving 8 bases between them. Germline V CDR1 and CDR2: SGHRS, YFSETQ. Sequenced by immunoSEQ multiplex PCR; TCRdb stores in-frame clones only, minus some. In the table there are a few hundred thousand clones, more than 65% of which are singletons. The source material was peripheral blood. This sequence joins TRBV5-1 and TRBJ2-3, with D maybe TRBD1 (5 bases). The origin of this receptor is a woman aged 18-29 years with acute or convalescent COVID-19. The CDR3 DNA follows: TGCGCCAGCAGCTTGGGACAGAAAACAGATACGCAGTATTTT. It yields the protein CASSLGQKTDTQYF.